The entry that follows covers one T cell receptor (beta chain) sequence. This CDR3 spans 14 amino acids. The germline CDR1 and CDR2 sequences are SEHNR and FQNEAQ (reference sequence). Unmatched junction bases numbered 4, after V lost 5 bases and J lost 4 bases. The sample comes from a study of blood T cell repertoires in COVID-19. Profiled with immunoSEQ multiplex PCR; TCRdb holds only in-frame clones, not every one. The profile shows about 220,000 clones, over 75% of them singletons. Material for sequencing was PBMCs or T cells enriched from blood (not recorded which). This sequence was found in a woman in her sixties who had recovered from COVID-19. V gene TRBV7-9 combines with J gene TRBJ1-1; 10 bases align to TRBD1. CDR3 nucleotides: TGTGCCAGCAGCCTCCGACAGGGGGCCACTGAAGCTTTCTTT. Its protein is CASSLRQGATEAFF.